The 19 T cell receptor beta chains listed next were all sequenced from one sample in a study of shared clonotypes between healthy human individuals (dated by TCRdb to about 2020). Libraries were made using the immunoSEQ multiplex PCR assay. TCRdb took this table from immuneACCESS and kept in-frame rearrangements with V and J called. Such tables lack part of the clones; where checked against another copy, unresolved V genes explain under half of the gap, and the rest is unexplained. This sample lists roughly 1,000,000 clones; 78% were detected once. Approximately 0.5% of the sample is taken by the ten largest. Sequenced input: memory CD4+ T cells from PBMCs. This sample's cell subset or site label indicates: CD45RA-negative fraction. The receptors shown here come from a man aged 18-30 years in good health. Some clones in this sample may be carry-over from other donors' samples.

V usage is TRBV6-4 and J usage is TRBJ1-1, with TRBD1 identical over 7 bases. This CDR3 is built from 13 residues. J was trimmed by 5 bases and V by 4 bases; bases with no gene match: 4. Germline CDR1 is MRHNA and CDR2 is SNTAGT. Here the CDR3 DNA reads TGTGCCAGCAGTGTCTCGACAGGGACTGAAGCTTTCTTT. It translates to CASSVSTGTEAFF.

This rearrangement joins TRBV7-6 to TRBJ2-3; possibly TRBD2 for D (6 bases). The CDR3 sequence is 14 residues long. V dropped 3 bases and J dropped 4 bases, with 11 bases sitting between them. CDR1 and CDR2 (germline): SGHVS, FNYEAQ. As DNA, the CDR3 is TGTGCCAGCAGCTTGTCGCGGGATGCAGATACGCAGTATTTT. Protein sequence: CASSLSRDADTQYF.

This clone was seen ten or more times. Other DNA sequences of this sample code for an identical CDR3. V usage is TRBV28 and J usage is TRBJ2-3, with no clear D. The CDR3 is made up of 15 amino acids. V was clipped by 3 bases and J by 0 bases, with 10 bases between them. Germline-derived CDR1 and CDR2 are MDHEN and SYDVKM. The chain's CDR3 is CASSFSKVSTDTQYF. The CDR3 coding sequence is TGTGCCAGCAGTTTCTCGAAAGTTAGCACAGATACGCAGTATTTT.

About this clone: Other nucleotide sequences in the sample specify the same CDR3. This rearrangement joins TRBV4-1 to TRBJ2-3; D tentatively fits TRBD1 or TRBD2 (6 bases each). CDR1 is MGHRA, CDR2 YSYEKL, per germline. CDR3 length: 15 residues. V gave up 4 bases and J gave up 3 bases, with 14 bases separating them. CDR3 sequence reads: CASSLGGGRTDTQYF. The CDR3 nucleotides are TGCGCCAGCAGCCTGGGGGGCGGGCGGACAGATACGCAGTATTTT.

This clone was counted once. V gene TRBV4-3 combines with J gene TRBJ2-1; 16 nucleotides agree with TRBD2. This CDR3 comprises 16 residues. The V and J ends lost 4 bases and 9 bases, in that order; junction bases with no gene match: 6. Germline assignment: CDR1 LGHNA and CDR2 YSLEER. The CDR3 sequence is CASSRGLAGGPSEQFF. CDR3 nucleotides: TGCGCCAGCAGCCGGGGACTAGCGGGAGGGCCCAGTGAGCAGTTCTTC.

The rearrangement links TRBV7-3 to TRBJ2-2; D gene unclear. The CDR3 runs to 12 residues. Deletions cut 5 bases from V and 8 bases from J, with 9 bases between. The germline gives CDR1 SGHTA, CDR2 FQGTGA. CDR3 nucleotide sequence: TGTGCCAGCAGCCCCGCTCAAGGGGAGCTGTTTTTT. It encodes CASSPAQGELFF.

The chain combines TRBV7-8 with TRBJ2-7, with TRBD2 matching over 11 bases. The CDR3 length is 16 residues. The germline V gene has CDR1 SGHVS and CDR2 FQNEAQ. Unmatched junction bases numbered 3, after V lost 0 bases and J lost 2 bases. CDR3 bases: TGTGCCAGCAGCTTAGCTCCGGGACTAGCGGCCTACGAGCAGTACTTC. This encodes CASSLAPGLAAYEQYF.

This clone was found once. V is TRBV19 and J is TRBJ2-5; D ambiguous. The V and J ends lost 2 bases and 2 bases respectively, with 12 bases between them. This CDR3 has 15 amino acids. Germline-derived CDR1 and CDR2 are LNHDA and SQIVND (reference sequence). CDR3 in amino acids: CASSIRLGRQETQYF. CDR3 sequence (DNA): TGTGCCAGTAGTATAAGGCTGGGCAGACAAGAGACCCAGTACTTC.

This clone has only one observation. This rearrangement joins TRBV30 to TRBJ2-3; 9 nucleotides agree with TRBD1. V trimming: 2 bases; J trimming: 1 base; junction bases outside the gene matches: 13. The CDR3 consists of 18 residues. Germline V CDR1 and CDR2: GTSNPN, SVGIG (reference sequence). CDR3 DNA: TGTGCCTGGAGTCGAACTAGATCCGGGACAGGGCGCACAGATACGCAGTATTTT. Its translation: CAWSRTRSGTGRTDTQYF. Full variable domain (remainder filled in from reference TRBV30 and TRBJ2-3): SQTIHQWPATLVQPVGSPLSLECTVEGTSNPNLYWYRQAAGRGLQLLFYSVGIGQISSEVPQNLSASRPQDRQFILSSKKLLLSDSGFYLCAWSRTRSGTGRTDTQYFGPGTRLTVL.

This chain links TRBV10-3 with TRBJ2-5; D is unclear. V was shortened by 4 bases and J by 1 base, with 7 bases between the two germline ends. This CDR3 is 13 amino acids long. Germline V gene lookup returns CDR1 ENHRY and CDR2 SYGVKD. The CDR3 is CAISGAGQETQYF. The CDR3 nucleotides are TGTGCCATCAGTGGGGCAGGCCAAGAGACCCAGTACTTC.

The rearrangement uses TRBV30 and TRBJ2-7; TRBD2 matches at 7 bases. With 4 bases clipped from V and 3 bases from J, the junction kept 9 bases outside the gene matches. The CDR3 consists of 14 residues. Germline V gene lookup returns CDR1 GTSNPN and CDR2 SVGIG (reference sequence). The CDR3 nucleotides read TGTGCCTGGAACCCCGGGGGGACCTACTACGAGCAGTACTTC. Protein product: CAWNPGGTYYEQYF.

The chain recombines TRBV6-1 with TRBJ1-5, with D perhaps matching TRBD1 (6 bases). Germline loops: CDR1 MNHNS, CDR2 SASEGT. The CDR3 loop spans 15 amino acids. V lost 2 bases to trimming and J lost 4 bases, with 12 bases between them. The CDR3 loop is CASSEQGQGNQPQHF. DNA for the CDR3: TGTGCCAGCAGTGAACAGGGGCAGGGGAATCAGCCCCAGCATTTT.

This clone was counted only a few times. The V call is TRBV7-3, the J call TRBJ2-1; weak D call: TRBD2 (6 bases). The CDR3 covers 16 residues. Germline V gives CDR1 SGHTA, CDR2 FQGTGA. Trimming removed 5 bases at V and 4 bases at J, with 18 bases between. The CDR3 nucleotides read TGTGCCAGCAGCCCCCTCGGAGGGGTACGTTACAATGAGCAGTTCTTC. It is translated as CASSPLGGVRYNEQFF.

The chain is built from TRBV27 and TRBJ2-5; TRBD1 agrees at 11 bases. The germline CDR1 and CDR2 sequences are MNHEY and SMNVEV (reference sequence). This CDR3 has 18 amino acids. V was pared by 2 bases and J by 4 bases, with 12 bases of the junction left unmatched. The CDR3: CASSLRMAPGTGGETQYF. The CDR3, as DNA: TGTGCCAGCAGTTTAAGGATGGCCCCCGGGACAGGGGGAGAGACCCAGTACTTC.

The chain has TRBV7-3 and TRBJ2-1; D is unclear. CDR1 and CDR2 (germline): SGHTA, FQGTGA. This CDR3 has 14 residues. Trimming left V 5 bases short and J 3 bases short, with 11 bases between. The CDR3 reads CASSRLGDYNEQFF. CDR3 sequence (DNA): TGTGCCAGCAGCCGTCTAGGAGACTACAATGAGCAGTTCTTC.

This clone turned up a few times. The chain combines TRBV20-1 with TRBJ1-1, with D hard to call. V was clipped by 4 bases and J by 9 bases, with 3 bases between them. This CDR3 comprises 8 residues. The germline CDR1 and CDR2 sequences are DFQATT and SNEGSKA (reference sequence). CDR3 nucleotide sequence: TGCAGTGCTACCAAAGCTTTCTTT. This codes for CSATKAFF.

This clone was seen only a few times. This sequence joins TRBV4-1 and TRBJ1-1; D may be TRBD1 (6 bases). CDR3 size: 17 residues. The germline gives CDR1 MGHRA, CDR2 YSYEKL. Trimming took off 0 bases at V and 0 bases at J, with 14 bases between the two ends. CDR3 in DNA: TGCGCCAGCAGCCAAGATAGCAGAACAGGGATGAACACTGAAGCTTTCTTT. This sequence encodes CASSQDSRTGMNTEAFF.

As DNA, the CDR3 is TGTGCCAGCAGCTTAGCGCCGGCCATTAAGCAGTACTTC. It translates to CASSLAPAIKQYF. The chain recombines TRBV7-9 with TRBJ2-7; D is unclear. There are 13 residues in the CDR3. Looked up from germline, CDR1 is SEHNR and CDR2 is FQNEAQ (reference sequence). V shed 0 bases and J shed 8 bases, with 11 bases lying between them.

Remarks on this clone: The sample has other DNA sequences that encode this CDR3 too. This chain uses TRBV18 with TRBJ1-1; D is possibly TRBD1 (5 bases). The CDR3 spans 12 residues. From germline, CDR1 is KGHSH and CDR2 LQKENI. Between the trimmed V and J ends, which lost 3 bases and 8 bases, there was a span of 10 bases. The CDR3 reads CASSPAGGEAFF. The DNA of the CDR3 is TGTGCCAGCTCACCCGCGGGGGGGGAAGCTTTCTTT.